The 20 T cell receptor beta chains below all came from one sample that was sequenced in a study of T-cell memory formation after mild COVID-19. TCRdb itself ran the 5' RACE reads through MiXCR, one entry per CDR3 protein. The profile shows some 130,000 distinct CDR3 sequences, almost 25% of them singletons. Sequencing was performed on PBMCs or a T cell subset sorted from them (not recorded which). These receptors all stem from an adult woman who had mild COVID-19 (a few samples of this study predate the infection). Cell type and time point are not known.

This clonotype was recorded a few times. The chain links TRBV6-6 to TRBJ1-2; a weak D match, TRBD1 (6 bases). Germline V CDR1 and CDR2: MNHNY, SVGAGI (reference sequence). CDR3 length: 16 residues. Trimming cost V 6 bases and J 0 bases, with 17 bases left between them. The CDR3 region is CASSALWGASNYGYTF. The CDR3 region has the DNA TGTGCCAGCAGCGCACTCTGGGGGGCCTCTAACTATGGCTACACCTTC.

Comment on this clonotype: Here the CDR3 omits its conserved ending phenylalanine or tryptophan, so a read error is the likely source. The rearrangement uses TRBV30 and TRBJ1-1; D call uncertain. V lost 4 bases to trimming and J lost 7 bases, with 16 bases between them. The CDR3 is 13 residues long. From germline, CDR1 is GTSNPN and CDR2 SVGIG (reference sequence). The CDR3 here is CAWTRDGLGEAFS. CDR3 DNA sequence: TGTGCCTGGACCCGGGATGGGCTCGGTGAAGCTTTCTCT.

A few counts support this clonotype. The chain employs TRBV29-1 and TRBJ2-1; TRBD2 agrees at 7 bases. Germline lookup yields CDR1 SQVTM and CDR2 ANQGSEA. Trimming removed 5 bases from V and 2 bases from J; junction bases left unmatched: 3. There are 13 residues in the CDR3. CDR3 region: CSVRTSAYNEQFF. CDR3 bases: TGCAGCGTTAGGACTAGTGCCTACAATGAGCAGTTCTTC.

As DNA, the CDR3 is TGTGCCAGCAGCTTAGTAGGGGACAGGGGCGACACTGAAGCTTTCTTT. Translation: CASSLVGDRGDTEAFF. This chain uses TRBV7-8 with TRBJ1-1; 10 nucleotides line up with TRBD1. The CDR3 length is 16 residues. The V gene's germline CDR1 is SGHVS and CDR2 FQNEAQ. V shed 1 base, J shed 3 bases, and the junction held 5 bases outside the gene matches.

V is TRBV29-1 and J is TRBJ2-1; 11 bases agree with TRBD1. The CDR3 is 13 residues long. V shed 7 bases, J shed 9 bases, and the junction held 8 bases outside the gene matches. In germline, CDR1 is SQVTM, CDR2 ANQGSEA. The CDR3 spells CSGTGGGWAEQFF. The CDR3 nucleotides read TGCAGCGGGACAGGGGGCGGATGGGCTGAGCAGTTCTTC.

This clonotype has just a few counts. The gene calls are TRBV5-5 and TRBJ2-3, with D maybe TRBD1 (6 bases). The ends were cut back, 3 bases at V and 1 base at J, with 12 bases in the middle. The CDR3 extends over 15 amino acids. In germline, CDR1 is SGHKS, CDR2 YYEKEE (reference sequence). Written as DNA, the CDR3 is TGTGCCAGCAGCTCCCGGGACACGGGCACAGATACGCAGTATTTT. Translation gives CASSSRDTGTDTQYF.

This rearrangement joins TRBV7-8 to TRBJ1-5; no definite D call. Germline CDR1 is SGHVS and CDR2 is FQNEAQ. The V end was cut by 2 bases, the J end by 6 bases, with 14 bases between. CDR3 size: 15 residues. DNA for the CDR3: TGTGCCAGCAGCTTATTGGCGACGGTTCTTCAGCCCCAGCATTTT. Translation gives CASSLLATVLQPQHF.

This clonotype was seen more than once but under ten times. V gene TRBV29-1 combines with J gene TRBJ2-3; no clear D gene. This CDR3 spans 13 amino acids. Germline lookup yields CDR1 SQVTM and CDR2 ANQGSEA. Trimming shortened V by 4 bases and J by 7 bases, and 15 bases separated the two germline ends. The CDR3 sequence: CSVVLSGFNTQYF. As DNA, the CDR3 is TGCAGCGTTGTTCTGTCTGGCTTTAATACGCAGTATTTT.

The rearrangement uses TRBV24-1 and TRBJ2-2, with D tentatively TRBD1 (5 bases). Germline V CDR1 and CDR2: KGHDR, SFDVKD. V was shortened by 0 bases and J by 4 bases, with 8 bases between the two germline ends. The CDR3 totals 15 residues. CDR3 in DNA: TGTGCCACCAGTGATTTGGGGGCTCGCACCGGGGAGCTGTTTTTT. Translated, it gives CATSDLGARTGELFF.

V is TRBV11-3 and J is TRBJ2-7; TRBD1 aligns across 9 bases. CDR3 length: 15 residues. The junction had 6 bases not matched to a gene; V was cut back by 1 base and J by 5 bases. Germline V gene lookup returns CDR1 SGHNT and CDR2 YENEEA. This CDR3 is CASSLGGTGRNEQYF. CDR3 bases: TGTGCCAGCAGCTTAGGTGGGACAGGGAGGAACGAGCAGTACTTC.

The V call is TRBV29-1, the J call TRBJ1-2; a possible D gene is TRBD1 (5 bases). CDR1 and CDR2 from the germline V gene are SQVTM and ANQGSEA. Deletions cut 0 bases from V and 4 bases from J, with 18 bases between. The CDR3 loop spans 16 amino acids. CDR3 in amino acids: CSVEDPSPQGPYGYTF. CDR3 sequence (DNA): TGCAGCGTTGAAGATCCCTCCCCCCAGGGTCCCTATGGCTACACCTTC. The complete variable domain, with remaining parts taken from reference TRBV29-1 and TRBJ1-2, reads SAVISQKPSRDICQRGTSLTIQCQVDSQVTMMFWYRQQPGQSLTLIATANQGSEATYESGFVIDKFPISRPNLTFSTLTVSNMSPEDSSIYLCSVEDPSPQGPYGYTFGSGTRLTVV.

The chain is built from TRBV24-1 and TRBJ2-5; D not resolved. Germline V CDR1 and CDR2: KGHDR, SFDVKD. The V end lost 6 bases, the J end lost 2 bases, and 9 bases lay between the germline ends. The CDR3 is made up of 13 amino acids. CDR3 region: CATSSLFQETQYF. Here the CDR3 DNA reads TGTGCCACCAGTTCGCTCTTTCAAGAGACCCAGTACTTC.

This clonotype occurred a few times. This rearrangement joins TRBV11-2 to TRBJ2-7, with 7 bases aligning to TRBD1. This CDR3 is built from 14 residues. Trimming at V came to 3 bases and at J to 3 bases, leaving 5 bases not matched to a gene. CDR1 SGHAT and CDR2 FQNNGV come from the germline V gene. CDR3 bases: TGTGCCAGCAGCTTGACAGGGCAGGGCTACGAGCAGTACTTC. This encodes CASSLTGQGYEQYF.

This clonotype was observed a handful of times. This chain links TRBV12-3 or TRBV12-4 with TRBJ2-1; TRBD2 aligns across 9 bases. The V and J ends lost 5 bases and 8 bases, in that order; junction bases with no gene match: 7. The CDR3 has 14 amino acids. The CDR3 region has the DNA TGTGCCAGCAGTACCGGGACTAGCAGTGATGAGCAGTTCTTC. It encodes CASSTGTSSDEQFF.

The rearrangement uses TRBV5-1 and TRBJ1-1, with 8 bases matching TRBD1. Trimming removed 6 bases from V and 0 bases from J; junction bases left unmatched: 4. The CDR3 totals 14 residues. In germline, CDR1 is SGHRS, CDR2 YFSETQ. As DNA, the CDR3 is TGCGCCAGCACCCCGGACAGGGTGAACACTGAAGCTTTCTTT. As protein: CASTPDRVNTEAFF.

The V and J genes are TRBV4-1 and TRBJ2-5, with a possible D match to TRBD2 (6 bases). The V gene's germline CDR1 is MGHRA and CDR2 YSYEKL. Trimming removed 0 bases from V and 1 base from J, with 12 bases in between. The CDR3 totals 16 residues. The DNA for the CDR3 is TGCGCCAGCAGCCAAGATGAAACTAGCACCCAAGAGACCCAGTACTTC. This encodes CASSQDETSTQETQYF.

This clonotype was recorded a few times. V is TRBV20-1 and J is TRBJ2-1; 8 bases agree with TRBD2. Germline CDR1 DFQATT, CDR2 SNEGSKA (reference sequence). The V segment lost 2 bases and the J segment 9 bases; nucleotides outside the gene matches: 9. The CDR3 runs 14 residues. Here the CDR3 reads CSARPRTSSLEQFF. CDR3 DNA sequence: TGCAGTGCTAGACCCCGGACTAGCTCGCTTGAGCAGTTCTTC.

The rearrangement joins TRBV12-3 or TRBV12-4 to TRBJ1-1; D ambiguous. CDR3 length equals 14 residues. V was pared by 1 base and J by 3 bases, with 9 bases between. CDR3 nucleotide sequence: TGTGCCAGCAGTTTAGACGACGGGGACACTGAAGCTTTCTTT. Protein sequence: CASSLDDGDTEAFF.

This clonotype was counted only a few times. This chain uses TRBV6-5 with TRBJ2-1; D remains ambiguous. The germline gives CDR1 MNHEY, CDR2 SVGAGI. The CDR3 length is 17 residues. V was clipped by 0 bases and J by 5 bases, with 17 bases between them. The CDR3 spells CASSYSTAPSSNNEQFF. Written as DNA, the CDR3 is TGTGCCAGCAGTTACTCGACGGCGCCTTCGTCGAACAATGAGCAGTTCTTC.

The CDR3 region has the DNA TGTGCCAGGAGGGGGGTGGAAAACTATGGCTACACCTTC. Translating it yields CARRGVENYGYTF. The V call is TRBV5-8, the J call TRBJ1-2; TRBD1 is a possible D gene (6 bases). From germline, CDR1 is SGHTS and CDR2 YDEGEE. The length of the CDR3 is 13 residues. V was pared by 8 bases and J by 2 bases, with 13 bases between.